This record covers a single T cell receptor beta chain. The antigen remains undetermined. The germline V and J ends were trimmed by 2 bases and 0 bases, with 7 bases remaining between them. The CDR3 extends over 13 amino acids. CDR1 and CDR2 (germline): SQVTM, ANQGSEA. The sample belongs to a study of cytomegalovirus exposure and HLA in healthy donors. Study conclusions and caveats: Accurate prediction of HLA-A and HLA-B alleles (for most subjects) was reportedly achieved from TCR beta sequences. As a later analysis revealed, the rate of TCR association differed by HLA locus, with DRB1 most and HLA-C fewest. Cytomegalovirus association was listed for 170 or so TCR beta chains. The dataset shows that most TCR sequences were rare, while some public TCRs occurred in many donors.

Both 60 Vbeta primers and 13 Jbeta primers went into the PCR. The method was immunoSEQ multiplex PCR; TCRdb's version includes in-frame clones alone and lacks a portion of them. The sample holds 100,000 to 150,000 clones, around 85% seen once. The chain joins TRBV29-1 to TRBJ1-1, with D uncertain. This TCR was recovered from a boy younger than 18 in good health and CMV-seronegative. The sample comprised PBMCs. Here the CDR3 reads CSVEHLMNTEAFF. For the CDR3, the DNA is TGCAGCGTTGAACACCTAATGAACACTGAAGCTTTCTTT.